This TCR beta chain was retrieved from a study of CD8+ T cells in alopecia areata (dated by TCRdb to 2017 to 2018). Turning to the overall study: Treated patients were enrolled in an open-label pilot trial of oral tofacitinib at 5 to 10 mg twice daily for moderate-to-severe alopecia areata. Biopsies were taken from tofacitinib-treated patients at baseline and again at 4 and 24 weeks into treatment, and several of those patients also had a later scalp biopsy. TCRbeta CDR3 regions were amplified by immunoSEQ multiplex PCR using 35 Vbeta forward and 13 Jbeta reverse primers. Scalp clonality was compared across normal scalp (n=4), patchy alopecia areata scalp (n=8), and alopecia totalis/universalis scalp (n=8). Tofacitinib was administered for 6 to 18 months, and 6 months of follow-up off drug were then conducted to assess delayed response and recurrence. RNA was obtained with the PAXgene miRNA kit for fixed scalp, the miRNeasy kit for PBMCs, and the RNeasy kit for mouse skin. Scalp tissue and sorted CD4+ and CD8+ peripheral blood T cells from patchy and totalis/universalis alopecia areata patients and from healthy controls were covered by human TCRbeta sequencing. High-throughput TCRbeta sequencing was used to examine T cell clonal expansion in alopecia areata in both the C3H/HeJ mouse model and human patients. Disease severity in treated patients was measured with the SALT score, which quantifies the percentage of affected scalp surface area. Broad study findings and their caveats: Scalp clonality and the number of expanded CD8+ clones among the top 100 scalp clones were significantly decreased by tofacitinib. During tofacitinib treatment, many expanded lesional clones remained in scalp and blood, and this persistence may partly explain relapse after treatment is stopped. Shared TCR sequences between patients were less evident than in mice, which may be partly attributable to HLA diversity in the patient population. Higher clonality and more expanded CD8+ clones were observed in lesional scalp than in normal scalp, particularly in alopecia totalis/universalis, a finding suggestive of antigenic drive. Because the treated cohort was small and included a single nonresponder, larger studies are needed to assess links between baseline CD8+ expansion and response. Scalp TCR repertoire analysis is complicated because resident alphabeta T cells in normal human skin are also sequenced, whereas mouse skin is dominated by gammadelta T cells.

The sample holds a few counts of this clone. This receptor's antigen is unknown. One base away there is no much larger clone; base qualities are not given. According to the study, the label for this sample's time point signals: 4 weeks on oral tofacitinib. The intended sense of this specimen's treatment or condition label: oral pan-JAK inhibitor, 5-10 mg twice daily. Lesional scalp punch biopsies and peripheral blood were collected from alopecia areata patients. PBMCs were isolated by density centrifugation and stained for CD3, CD4 and CD8, and CD4+ and CD8+ T cells were sorted on a FACSAria. The library was produced with the immunoSEQ multiplex PCR assay. RNA was extracted from all samples and reverse transcribed into cDNA, which served as template for TCR sequencing. First-strand cDNA was synthesized with SuperScript III using a 2:1 mix of oligo-dT and random hexamers. A synthetic immune receptor repertoire was used to gauge amplification bias, and whatever bias remained was removed computationally. The study's own analysis went as follows. Raw reads were preprocessed to remove errors, and CDR3 was defined by IMGT conventions from the conserved cysteine to phenylalanine. Clonality was computed by normalizing Shannon entropy by log2 of the number of productive unique TCRs and subtracting the result from 1. Scalp TCRbeta sequences were cross-referenced with sorted blood CD4 and CD8 repertoires so that the CD4 or CD8 identity of scalp clones could be inferred. The clones in this table, taken by TCRdb from immuneACCESS, are in-frame only. Not every clone is retained; where verified, under half of the shortfall comes from an unresolved V gene, and the cause of the rest is unknown. The V and J calls and clone size come from that table; D and trimming were worked out from the DNA. Counted in this sample were about 200,000 clones; 50% to 60% of them appeared once. The top ten constitute around 3.2% of the sample.

The input for sequencing was CD4+ T cells sorted from blood, taken at week 4, from a patient treated with tofacitinib. This TCR derives from a human donor with alopecia areata.

Here is the DNA: TGTGCCAGCAGGAGGGACAGGACAGTGCGGAACACTGAAGCTTTCTTT. The translation is CASRRDRTVRNTEAFF. The V and J segments used are TRBV19 and TRBJ1-1, with 8 bases aligning to TRBD1. The CDR3 starts with the cysteine, ends with the phenylalanine, and has 16 residues. Solely the CDR3 DNA is kept, with 48 bases framed from the first base. Looking up the germline V gene (reference sequence) yields CDR1 LNHDA and CDR2 SQIVND. V and J are trimmed by 9 bases and 1 base, and the gene matches miss 13 bases of the junction.